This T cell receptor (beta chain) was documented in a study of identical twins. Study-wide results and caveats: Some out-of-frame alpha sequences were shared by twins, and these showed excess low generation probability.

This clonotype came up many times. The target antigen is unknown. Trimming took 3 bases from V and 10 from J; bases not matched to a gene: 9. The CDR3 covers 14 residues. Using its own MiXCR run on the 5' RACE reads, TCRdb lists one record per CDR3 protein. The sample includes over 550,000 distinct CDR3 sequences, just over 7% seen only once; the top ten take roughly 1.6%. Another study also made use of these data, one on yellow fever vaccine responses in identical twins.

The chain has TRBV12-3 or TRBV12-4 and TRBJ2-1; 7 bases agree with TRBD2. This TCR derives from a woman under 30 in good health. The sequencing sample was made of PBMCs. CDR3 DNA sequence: TGTGCCAGCAGTTTTGTTAACGGGGAGGGAGAGCAGTTCTTC. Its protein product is CASSFVNGEGEQFF.